This TCR beta chain was recorded in a study of T-cell reconstitution after alpha-beta-depleted transplantation in children. Overall study findings and caveats: By about two months after transplant, alpha-beta T cells reportedly arose from several hundred graft clones that had expanded. Newly made T cells mostly supplied T-cell counts and diversity one year after transplant.

The CDR3 is 12 residues long. The V end lost 2 bases, the J end lost 7 bases, and 8 bases lay between the germline ends. CDR1 MGHRA and CDR2 YSYEKL come from the germline V gene. The sample holds many counts of this clonotype. Its antigen is not known. This sample's TCRbeta library carried unique molecular identifier barcodes. TCRdb analysed the PCR reads with MiXCR anew, one entry per CDR3 protein. The repertoire holds tens of thousands of distinct CDR3 sequences, about 10% seen once, with 27% in the top ten. The sequenced sample was PBMCs, mostly from graft donor cells, obtained 60 days after TCRalphabeta/CD19-depleted stem cell transplant. The sequence derives from a male patient aged 2-9 years who had a stem cell transplant for chronic granulomatous disease, so the T cells may come from the graft donor. The V call is TRBV4-1, the J call TRBJ1-1; perhaps TRBD1 as D (5 bases). For the CDR3, the DNA is TGCGCCAGCAGCCAAAAGGGGAATGAAGCTTTCTTT. This codes for CASSQKGNEAFF.